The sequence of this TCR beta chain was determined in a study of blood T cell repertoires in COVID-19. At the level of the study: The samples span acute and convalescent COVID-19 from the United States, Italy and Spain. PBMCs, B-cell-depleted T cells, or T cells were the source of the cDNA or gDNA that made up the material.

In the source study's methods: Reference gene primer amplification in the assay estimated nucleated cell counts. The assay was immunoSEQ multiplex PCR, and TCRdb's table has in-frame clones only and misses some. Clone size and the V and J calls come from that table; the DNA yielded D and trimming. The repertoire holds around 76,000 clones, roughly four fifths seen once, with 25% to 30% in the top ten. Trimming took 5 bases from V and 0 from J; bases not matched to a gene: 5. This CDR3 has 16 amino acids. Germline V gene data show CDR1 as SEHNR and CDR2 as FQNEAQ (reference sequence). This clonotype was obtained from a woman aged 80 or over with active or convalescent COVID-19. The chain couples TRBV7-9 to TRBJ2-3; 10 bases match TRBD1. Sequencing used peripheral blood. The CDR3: CASSDGTGASTDTQYF. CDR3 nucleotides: TGTGCCAGCAGCGACGGGACAGGGGCCAGCACAGATACGCAGTATTTT.